The rows below give T cell receptor beta chains drawn from one sample of a study of T cells after yellow fever vaccination. TCRdb recomputed calls from the 5' RACE reads with MiXCR, one row per CDR3 protein. The sample records a few hundred thousand distinct CDR3 sequences, around 10% being singletons. The starting material was CD4+ T cells sorted from PBMCs, obtained 5 days after the yellow fever booster vaccination. The receptors originated from a man younger than 30 who received the YFV17D yellow fever vaccine. Each CDR3 is given with its conserved first and last residue.

TRBJ2-1,TRBV5-1,CASSLARASGKPWDEQFF
TRBJ1-1,TRBV6-5,CASSSPRGNTEAFF
TRBJ2-7,TRBV5-1,CASSLAPGGPYEQYF
TRBJ1-5,TRBV24-1,CATSDPRTGGNQPQHF
TRBJ2-3,TRBV24-1,CATSDFGDTQYF
TRBJ1-2,TRBV12-3/TRBV12-4,CASKTGTGFGYTF
TRBJ1-2,TRBV6-6,CASSYADRGDGYTF
TRBJ2-1,TRBV3-1,CASSHPRDSNEQFF
TRBJ2-1,TRBV5-1,CASSLVSPSGTYNEQFF
TRBJ1-2,TRBV5-4,CASSKGARDDYGYTF
TRBJ2-3,TRBV7-3,CASSVRLAGHTDTQYF
TRBJ1-1,TRBV5-1,CASSQESNTEAFF
TRBJ1-6,TRBV27,CASRYRVVSPLHF
TRBJ2-2,TRBV7-3,CASSPSSGVTGELFF
TRBJ1-2,TRBV7-2,CASSSWDYGYTF
TRBJ2-1,TRBV6-5,CASRAGLPYNEQFF
TRBJ1-1,TRBV29-1,CSVQDSHYTEAFF
TRBJ2-3,TRBV4-1,CASSQARIAGGQGDTQYF
TRBJ2-3,TRBV3-1,CASSQEYTQYF
TRBJ1-2,TRBV29-1,CSVVENYGYTF
TRBJ2-3,TRBV7-3,CASSLSGGRTDTQYF
TRBJ2-5,TRBV27,CASKPRQDHQETQYF
TRBJ2-3,TRBV7-2,CASSRERKAISTDTQYF
TRBJ2-7,TRBV6-2/TRBV6-3,CASSTHGRGVYEQYF
TRBJ1-6,TRBV7-2,CASSRPRMRSWESPLHF
TRBJ2-5,TRBV4-3,CASSPRTGGRFGETQYF
TRBJ2-4,TRBV4-1,CASSQDTGSDIQYF
TRBJ2-6,TRBV7-9,CAAQLLSGANVLTF
TRBJ2-7,TRBV5-8,CASAHPQGTYEQYF
TRBJ1-2,TRBV20-1,CSARQANYGYTF
TRBJ1-6,TRBV20-1,CSVRAGINSPLHF